This T cell receptor beta chain is from a study of identical twins. The CDR3 spans 15 residues. Between the trimmed V and J ends, which lost 5 bases and 0 bases, there was a span of 13 bases. Germline loops: CDR1 SGHVS, CDR2 FQNEAQ. After template switching added a universal primer site, the resulting cDNA carried unique molecular identifiers. TCRdb reprocessed the 5' RACE reads via MiXCR and lists one record per CDR3 protein. The sample yields a few hundred thousand distinct CDR3 sequences, approximately 10% seen once. This clonotype was detected only a few times. A further study also used this sample, focusing on yellow fever vaccine responses in identical twins.

The chain is built from TRBV7-8 and TRBJ1-2; the D gene is possibly TRBD1 (6 bases). The TCR was taken from a woman between 18 and 30 years old in good health. The source material was PBMCs. CDR3 nucleotide sequence: TGTGCCAGCAGCCCTCGCAGGGGCCCTAACTATGGCTACACCTTC. This codes for CASSPRRGPNYGYTF.